The source of this T cell receptor (beta chain) is a study of blood T cell repertoires in COVID-19. Study-wide context: Collection of acute and convalescent COVID-19 samples took place in the United States, Italy and Spain. In each case, the material was cDNA or gDNA derived from T cells, B-cell-depleted T cells, or PBMCs.

V lost 4 bases and J 1 base, leaving 14 bases between the germline ends. The CDR3 covers 15 residues. Germline lookup yields CDR1 SGHRS and CDR2 YFSETQ. Assay: immunoSEQ multiplex PCR; the TCRdb copy retains only in-frame clones and omits some. The profile shows approximately 280,000 clones, 84% of them singletons. This clonotype was sampled from a human donor with COVID-19, enrolled during active disease. The donor label of this sample is uncertain. The rearrangement links TRBV5-1 to TRBJ1-1; a weak D match, TRBD1 (5 bases). The sequenced sample was peripheral blood. Here the CDR3 reads CASSRTPGGNTEAFF. In DNA form, the CDR3 reads TGCGCCAGCAGCCGTACCCCGGGGGGGAACACTGAAGCTTTCTTT.